This T cell receptor (beta chain) was recovered during a study of shared clonotypes between healthy human individuals. Points from the study as a whole: Investigators expected sequencing depth to affect clonotype sharing among donors.

A single count supports this clone. Its antigen is unidentified. Other nucleotide sequences from this sample produce the same CDR3. Germline-derived CDR1 and CDR2 are SGDLS and YYNGEE. The CDR3 is 12 amino acids. V lost 0 bases and J 7 bases, leaving 7 bases between the germline ends. Clones were sequenced by immunoSEQ multiplex PCR, and TCRdb holds only the in-frame ones, with some missing. The table lists around 2.3 million clones, almost 96% of them singletons. This rearrangement joins TRBV9 to TRBJ1-2; D not certain. The receptor's source is a man aged 18-30 years in good health. The sequencing sample was made of naive CD4+ T cells sorted from blood. Subset given: CD45RA+ positively selected. This CDR3 reads CASSVGLGGYTF. The DNA for the CDR3 is TGTGCCAGCAGCGTAGGGTTAGGTGGCTACACCTTC.